Following are 11 T cell receptor beta chains from one sample sequenced in a study of cytomegalovirus exposure and HLA in healthy donors. The study ran its PCR with 60 Vbeta and 13 Jbeta primers. Clones were sequenced by immunoSEQ multiplex PCR, and TCRdb holds only the in-frame ones, with some missing. The data contain over 85,000 clones, around 82% of them singletons. Sequenced sample: PBMCs. The receptors originated from a man aged 35 to 55 in good health and CMV-seropositive.

CDR3 sequence (DNA): TGTGCCAGCAGTTCCGGGACAGGGGGTGGCTACACCTTC. Protein product: CASSSGTGGGYTF. V usage is TRBV11-2 and J usage is TRBJ1-2; 11 bases fit TRBD1. Trimming removed 6 bases from V and 7 bases from J; junction bases left unmatched: 4. This CDR3 region has 13 residues. CDR1 SGHAT and CDR2 FQNNGV come from the germline V gene.

This clone was observed once. V gene TRBV30 combines with J gene TRBJ2-5, with TRBD2 as a possible D gene (5 bases). Germline lookup yields CDR1 GTSNPN and CDR2 SVGIG (reference sequence). Trimming took off 0 bases at V and 5 bases at J, with 7 bases between the two ends. CDR3 length: 12 amino acids. Here the CDR3 DNA reads TGTGCCTGGAGTGTACAGCGGGAGACCCAGTACTTC. It specifies CAWSVQRETQYF. Full variable domain (missing parts from reference TRBV30 and TRBJ2-5): SQTIHQWPATLVQPVGSPLSLECTVEGTSNPNLYWYRQAAGRGLQLLFYSVGIGQISSEVPQNLSASRPQDRQFILSSKKLLLSDSGFYLCAWSVQRETQYFGPGTRLLVL.

The chain employs TRBV2 and TRBJ2-5; 9 bases are a match to TRBD1. Germline lookup yields CDR1 SNHLY and CDR2 FYNNEI. This CDR3 comprises 14 residues. Germline trimming cut 7 bases from V and 5 bases from J; bases unmatched to any gene: 8. This CDR3 is CASKMTGGAETQYF. The CDR3 DNA reads as TGTGCCAGCAAGATGACAGGGGGAGCGGAGACCCAGTACTTC.

The chain links TRBV19 to TRBJ1-1; possible D gene TRBD1, 6 bases. V gave up 6 bases and J gave up 0 bases, with 8 bases separating them. The length of the CDR3 is 13 residues. Germline V gene sequence: CDR1 LNHDA, CDR2 SQIVND (reference sequence). The CDR3 region is CASSPGVNTEAFF. The CDR3 nucleotides read TGTGCCAGTAGCCCAGGGGTGAACACTGAAGCTTTCTTT.

The V call is TRBV6-1, the J call TRBJ1-2; TRBD1 matches at 7 bases. This CDR3 spans 15 amino acids. Germline CDR1 MNHNS, CDR2 SASEGT. V shed 0 bases, J shed 4 bases, and the junction held 5 bases outside the gene matches. The CDR3 region has the DNA TGTGCCAGCAGTGAAGCTCTCAACAGGGGCTATGGCTACACCTTC. Encoded protein: CASSEALNRGYGYTF.

A single count supports this clone. J is TRBJ2-5 and V is TRBV5-6; 8 bases match TRBD1. The J call may be faulty, since TRBJ2-7 better matches the DNA end. The CDR3 is 16 amino acids. Germline V CDR1 and CDR2: SGHDT, YYEEEE. The CDR3 region has the DNA TGTGCCAGCAGCTTGGGGCCACCGGGACAGGCCTACGAGCAGTACTTC. Amino acids: CASSLGPPGQAYEQYF.

The chain employs TRBV5-1 and TRBJ2-7; TRBD2 might be the D (5 bases). Germline V lookup: CDR1 SGHRS, CDR2 YFSETQ. Trimming took off 0 bases at V and 0 bases at J, with 10 bases between the two ends. The CDR3 has 15 residues. CDR3 region: CASSLDPGSSYEQYF. The CDR3 bases are TGCGCCAGCAGCTTGGATCCGGGGAGCTCCTACGAGCAGTACTTC. Full variable domain (rest looked up from reference TRBV5-1 and TRBJ2-7): KAGVTQTPRYLIKTRGQQVTLSCSPISGHRSVSWYQQTPGQGLQFLFEYFSETQRNKGNFPGRFSGRQFSNSRSEMNVSTLELGDSALYLCASSLDPGSSYEQYFGPGTRLTVT.

The chain links TRBV28 to TRBJ2-7; 9 nucleotides match TRBD1. CDR3 length: 14 amino acids. The V segment lost 5 bases and the J segment 2 bases; nucleotides outside the gene matches: 4. CDR1 is MDHEN and CDR2 is SYDVKM in the germline V gene. CDR3 in amino acids: CASSVRDRAYEQYF. CDR3 coding DNA: TGTGCCAGCAGTGTCCGGGACAGGGCCTACGAGCAGTACTTC.

The table lists this clone with a few counts. The CDR3 here is CASSRRDSTTGELFF. In DNA form, the CDR3 reads TGTGCCAGCAGCCGCCGGGACAGCACCACCGGGGAGCTGTTTTTT. The rearrangement uses TRBV11-3 and TRBJ2-2, with 7 bases aligning to TRBD1. Per germline, CDR1 SGHNT and CDR2 YENEEA. Trimming cost V 5 bases and J 4 bases; bases outside gene matches: 7. The CDR3 contains 15 residues.

This chain uses TRBV6-1 with TRBJ1-1, with 7 bases identical to TRBD1. Germline-derived CDR1 and CDR2 are MNHNS and SASEGT. V lost 2 bases, J lost 1 base, and 1 base stayed unmatched. The CDR3 consists of 14 residues. The CDR3 sequence: CASSERTGNTEAFF. CDR3 nucleotides: TGTGCCAGCAGTGAACGGACAGGGAACACTGAAGCTTTCTTT.

The chain joins TRBV4-2 to TRBJ2-3; D unresolved. The CDR3 contains 15 residues. Germline lookup yields CDR1 LGHNA and CDR2 YNFKEQ. Trimming shortened V by 0 bases and J by 0 bases, and 7 bases separated the two germline ends. Here the CDR3 reads CASSQEMASTDTQYF. The CDR3 DNA is TGTGCCAGCAGCCAAGAAATGGCTAGCACAGATACGCAGTATTTT.